Presented here are 31 T cell receptor beta chains from one specimen sequenced in a study of OX40 agonist ivuxolimab in advanced cancers. TCRdb's table, derived via immunoSEQ multiplex PCR, lists solely in-frame clones and lacks some. The sample has around 74,000 clones, around 90% seen once. The specimen comprised CD4+ or CD8+ T cells sorted from blood, sampled in a trial of the OX40 agonist ivuxolimab. All receptors derive from an adult with an advanced solid tumor such as melanoma, head and neck, liver or kidney cancer.

The chain employs TRBV27 and TRBJ2-1; 7 bases fit TRBD2. Germline V gene lookup returns CDR1 MNHEY and CDR2 SMNVEV (reference sequence). After removal of 2 bases from V and 2 bases from J, the junction contained 3 bases not matched to a gene. This CDR3 has 15 residues. CDR3 DNA: TGTGCCAGCAGTTTACCGGCGGGGGCCTACAATGAGCAGTTCTTC. Protein sequence: CASSLPAGAYNEQFF.

This sequence joins TRBV7-3 and TRBJ2-3; possibly TRBD1 for D (5 bases). CDR3 length: 13 residues. V was trimmed by 6 bases and J by 0 bases, leaving 7 bases between them. The germline CDR1 and CDR2 sequences are SGHTA and FQGTGA. The CDR3 is CASRTESTDTQYF. CDR3 sequence (DNA): TGTGCCAGCAGGACAGAAAGCACAGATACGCAGTATTTT.

This clone was counted once. The V gene is TRBV15, the J gene TRBJ2-7; a weak D match, TRBD1 (6 bases). Between the trimmed V and J ends, which lost 4 bases and 3 bases, there was a span of 16 bases. The CDR3 has 15 amino acids. The germline gives CDR1 LNHNV, CDR2 YYDKDF (reference sequence). The CDR3: CATSTRDTNYYEQYF. The DNA for the CDR3 is TGTGCCACCAGCACCCGGGACACAAACTACTACGAGCAGTACTTC.

CDR3 DNA sequence: TGTGCCAGCAGCGTAGTGAGGAACACTGAAGCTTTCTTT. It yields the protein CASSVVRNTEAFF. The chain employs TRBV9 and TRBJ1-1; no definite D call. The CDR3 sequence is 13 residues long. Trimming shortened V by 0 bases and J by 1 base, and 4 bases separated the two germline ends. CDR1 is SGDLS, CDR2 YYNGEE, per germline.

CDR3 DNA: TGTGCCAGCAGCGTAGGGAACAGGGGAGATAGGAACACTGAAGCTTTCTTT. It translates to CASSVGNRGDRNTEAFF. The rearrangement joins TRBV9 to TRBJ1-1; 7 positions agree with TRBD1. This CDR3 comprises 17 residues. The V gene's germline CDR1 is SGDLS and CDR2 YYNGEE. V was clipped by 0 bases and J by 1 base; unmatched bases: 9.

The chain links TRBV13 to TRBJ2-5; possible D gene TRBD2, 5 bases. The CDR3 totals 16 residues. V lost 5 bases and J 5 bases, leaving 21 bases between the germline ends. CDR1 PRHDT and CDR2 FYEKMQ come from the germline V gene (reference sequence). The CDR3 nucleotides are TGTGCCAGCAGCCGGTGGGCCAGCGGTCTCCGGGAGACCCAGTACTTC. Amino acid sequence: CASSRWASGLRETQYF.

In this sample, this clone turned up a few times. The chain is built from TRBV6-5 and TRBJ2-7; 7 nucleotides align to TRBD1. Germline CDR1 MNHEY, CDR2 SVGAGI. This CDR3 is 14 amino acids long. V lost 6 bases to trimming and J lost 3 bases; unmatched junction nucleotides: 8. CDR3 sequence reads: CASSQDRALYEQYF. The CDR3 nucleotides are TGTGCCAGCAGCCAAGACAGGGCGCTCTACGAGCAGTACTTC.

In this sample, this clone turned up once. The V call is TRBV10-3, the J call TRBJ1-4, with 7 bases identical to TRBD1. The germline V gene encodes CDR1 ENHRY and CDR2 SYGVKD. This CDR3 contains 16 residues. V dropped 6 bases and J dropped 8; count of bases not matched to a gene: 15. The CDR3 loop reads CAIRPGTDPVGEKLFF. The CDR3 DNA reads as TGTGCCATCAGACCCGGGACAGATCCCGTCGGAGAAAAACTGTTTTTT.

The chain recombines TRBV4-3 with TRBJ2-7; D might be TRBD1 (6 bases). Between the trimmed V and J ends, which lost 1 base and 0 bases, there was a span of 7 bases. The CDR3 is 14 amino acids. Germline V gives CDR1 LGHNA, CDR2 YSLEER. As DNA, the CDR3 is TGCGCCAGCAGCCAAGGGACAGCCTCCTACGAGCAGTACTTC. It codes for CASSQGTASYEQYF.

The CDR3 loop is CASSITLPSYEQYF. The CDR3 nucleotides read TGTGCCAGTAGTATTACGTTACCCTCCTACGAGCAGTACTTC. The J gene is TRBJ2-7, the V gene TRBV19; no reliable D call. The CDR3 is 14 amino acids. The ends were cut back, 3 bases at V and 0 bases at J, with 9 bases in the middle. Germline-derived CDR1 and CDR2 are LNHDA and SQIVND (reference sequence). Variable domain in full (rest from reference TRBV19 and TRBJ2-7): DGGITQSPKYLFRKEGQNVTLSCEQNLNHDAMYWYRQDPGQGLRLIYYSQIVNDFQKGDIAEGYSVSREKKESFPLTVTSAQKNPTAFYLCASSITLPSYEQYFGPGTRLTVT.

The rearrangement joins TRBV7-3 to TRBJ1-1; D gene unclear. V was shortened by 0 bases and J by 0 bases, with 8 bases between the two germline ends. Germline V gene lookup returns CDR1 SGHTA and CDR2 FQGTGA. CDR3 length: 15 amino acids. CDR3 region: CASSLTGPLNTEAFF. As DNA, the CDR3 is TGTGCCAGCAGCTTAACGGGCCCTCTGAACACTGAAGCTTTCTTT.

J is TRBJ2-1 and V is TRBV7-2, with a weak D call TRBD2 (5 bases). Trimming stripped 1 base from V and 3 bases from J, with 10 bases between. The CDR3 loop spans 15 amino acids. Germline-derived CDR1 and CDR2 are SGHTA and FQGNSA. The CDR3 region is CASSLDAADYNEQFF. DNA for the CDR3: TGTGCCAGCAGCTTAGACGCAGCGGACTACAATGAGCAGTTCTTC.

There are a few counts of this clone. The rearrangement joins TRBV2 to TRBJ1-1; the D is unclear. V was pared by 10 bases and J by 0 bases, with 9 bases between. This CDR3 contains 12 residues. From germline, CDR1 is SNHLY and CDR2 FYNNEI. The CDR3 reads CATLTVNTEAFF. The CDR3 DNA reads TGTGCCACCCTGACCGTGAACACTGAAGCTTTCTTT.

The chain links TRBV19 to TRBJ2-1; 7 positions agree with TRBD2. After removal of 3 bases from V and 10 bases from J, the junction contained 6 bases not matched to a gene. Germline CDR1 LNHDA, CDR2 SQIVND (reference sequence). The CDR3 extends over 13 amino acids. The CDR3: CASSISPAGEQFF. For the CDR3, the DNA is TGTGCCAGTAGTATCTCCCCAGCGGGAGAGCAGTTCTTC.

The chain employs TRBV9 and TRBJ2-3, with 10 bases that match TRBD2. The germline V gene has CDR1 SGDLS and CDR2 YYNGEE. J was trimmed by 4 bases and V by 3 bases; bases with no gene match: 8. There are 16 residues in the CDR3. The CDR3: CASSAASGGMADTQYF. CDR3 bases: TGTGCCAGCAGCGCCGCTAGCGGGGGTATGGCAGATACGCAGTATTTT. Supplemented by reference TRBV9 and TRBJ2-3, the full variable domain reads DSGVTQTPKHLITATGQRVTLRCSPRSGDLSVYWYQQSLDQGLQFLIQYYNGEERAKGNILERFSAQQFPDLHSELNLSSLELGDSALYFCASSAASGGMADTQYFGPGTRLTVL.

The chain has TRBV12-1 and TRBJ2-3; the table assigns TRBD1, which was not confirmed against the DNA. TRBV12-1 is a recognized pseudogene. The CDR3 loop spans 15 amino acids. The CDR3 bases are TGTGCCAGCAGCTTCAGGACAGGGGGCAAAGATACGCAGTATTTT. This encodes CASSFRTGGKDTQYF.

V gene TRBV2 combines with J gene TRBJ2-7, with a weak D call TRBD1 (6 bases). Germline values: CDR1 SNHLY, CDR2 FYNNEI. The CDR3 has 15 residues. Trimming left V 6 bases short and J 5 bases short, with 20 bases between. CDR3 sequence reads: CASRGAMGHRDEQYF. The CDR3 DNA sequence: TGTGCCAGCAGGGGGGCTATGGGACACCGAGACGAGCAGTACTTC.

V is TRBV7-9 and J is TRBJ2-5, with TRBD1 matching over 9 bases. The CDR3 loop spans 14 amino acids. The germline V gene has CDR1 SEHNR and CDR2 FQNEAQ (reference sequence). After removal of 1 base from V and 4 bases from J, the junction contained 1 base not matched to a gene. CDR3 residues: CASSLGDRVETQYF. For the CDR3, the DNA is TGTGCCAGCAGCTTAGGGGACAGGGTAGAGACCCAGTACTTC.

This rearrangement joins TRBV9 to TRBJ1-2; weak D call: TRBD1 (6 bases). The CDR3 extends over 15 amino acids. V dropped 4 bases and J dropped 2 bases, with 15 bases sitting between them. The germline V gene encodes CDR1 SGDLS and CDR2 YYNGEE. CDR3 bases: TGTGCCAGCAGCTCTGCGACAGGCCCGAACTATGGCTACACCTTC. This encodes CASSSATGPNYGYTF.

This rearrangement joins TRBV7-6 to TRBJ2-3; no clear D gene. V lost 5 bases and J 0 bases, leaving 6 bases between the germline ends. This CDR3 contains 13 residues. Germline V CDR1 and CDR2: SGHVS, FNYEAQ. The CDR3 nucleotides read TGTGCCAGCAGCACCCTCAGCACAGATACGCAGTATTTT. Translated, it gives CASSTLSTDTQYF.

The rearrangement uses TRBV29-1 and TRBJ2-7; no clear D gene. The CDR3 contains 13 residues. Looked up from germline, CDR1 is SQVTM and CDR2 is ANQGSEA. The V gene lost 2 bases and the J gene lost 3 bases, with 11 bases spanning the gap. DNA of the CDR3: TGCAGCGTTGAACCGGACCGTAGCTACGAGCAGTACTTC. Translating it yields CSVEPDRSYEQYF.

This chain connects TRBV6-5 to TRBJ2-7; D possibly corresponds to TRBD1 (6 bases). The CDR3 is made up of 14 amino acids. Germline-derived CDR1 and CDR2 are MNHEY and SVGAGI. V was cut by 0 bases and J by 5 bases, with 11 bases left in between. CDR3 coding DNA: TGTGCCAGCAGTTACTCACAGGGTAACCACGAGCAGTACTTC. This gives the protein CASSYSQGNHEQYF.

This chain joins TRBV5-1 and TRBJ2-1; D assignment may be TRBD1 or TRBD2 (5 bases each). V lost 4 bases and J 7 bases, leaving 18 bases between the germline ends. The CDR3 is 15 residues long. In germline, CDR1 is SGHRS, CDR2 YFSETQ. CDR3 in amino acids: CASSPPSGPLNEQFF. The CDR3 DNA reads as TGCGCCAGCAGCCCGCCTTCGGGGCCCCTGAATGAGCAGTTCTTC.

DNA for the CDR3: TGTGCCAGCAGTTCCCCTGGACAGGGGGCGAACTACGAGCAGTACTTC. Its protein is CASSSPGQGANYEQYF. This sequence joins TRBV28 and TRBJ2-7, with 11 bases lining up with TRBD1. This CDR3 comprises 16 residues. CDR1 MDHEN and CDR2 SYDVKM come from the germline V gene. The ends lost 4 bases at V and 3 bases at J; junction bases unmatched: 8.

This clone was detected only a few times. The rearrangement uses TRBV7-3 and TRBJ1-1; possibly TRBD1 for D (5 bases). The CDR3 loop spans 15 amino acids. Trimming removed 3 bases from V and 0 bases from J, with 11 bases in between. Germline CDR1 reads SGHTA; CDR2 reads FQGTGA. CDR3 sequence: CASSFRSRVNTEAFF. The CDR3 DNA reads TGTGCCAGCAGCTTTAGATCCAGGGTGAACACTGAAGCTTTCTTT.

This rearrangement joins TRBV7-9 to TRBJ2-7; 9 bases match TRBD1. The CDR3 sequence is 16 residues long. With V trimmed by 0 bases and J by 5 bases, 8 bases remained unmatched. CDR1 is SEHNR, CDR2 FQNEAQ, per germline (reference sequence). The DNA for the CDR3 is TGTGCCAGCAGCTTAGCGCTCGGGACAGGGAGGAACGAGCAGTACTTC. Its protein is CASSLALGTGRNEQYF. The full variable domain, completed using reference TRBV7-9 and TRBJ2-7, is DTGVSQNPRHKITKRGQNVTFRCDPISEHNRLYWYRQTLGQGPEFLTYFQNEAQLEKSRLLSDRFSAERPKGSFSTLEIQRTEQGDSAMYLCASSLALGTGRNEQYFGPGTRLTVT.

The rearrangement joins TRBV9 to TRBJ2-7; no clear D. The V and J ends lost 0 bases and 6 bases respectively, with 10 bases between them. The germline CDR1 and CDR2 sequences are SGDLS and YYNGEE. This CDR3 is built from 13 residues. Written as DNA, the CDR3 is TGTGCCAGCAGCGTAGTGGGCGGCGGCGAGCAGTACTTC. It codes for CASSVVGGGEQYF.

The chain employs TRBV10-1 and TRBJ2-7, with D possibly called TRBD1 or TRBD2 (5 bases each). The CDR3 covers 12 residues. The germline V gene has CDR1 WNHNN and CDR2 SYGVQD (reference sequence). The V end lost 11 bases, the J end lost 2 bases, and 13 bases lay between the germline ends. This CDR3 is CAGTRRTYEQYF. CDR3 nucleotides: TGCGCCGGGACCAGGCGAACCTACGAGCAGTACTTC.

The chain employs TRBV29-1 and TRBJ2-7; 7 nucleotides align to TRBD2. Germline lookup yields CDR1 SQVTM and CDR2 ANQGSEA. The CDR3 has 13 amino acids. V lost 7 bases to trimming and J lost 2 bases; unmatched junction nucleotides: 8. The CDR3 sequence is CSAEGRGTYEQYF. The CDR3, as DNA: TGCAGCGCCGAGGGGCGGGGGACCTACGAGCAGTACTTC.

The chain recombines TRBV1 with TRBJ2-5; whether TRBD2, the table's D call, matches the DNA was not checked. TRBV1 is an annotated pseudogene. CDR3 length: 16 amino acids. The chain's CDR3 is CTSSQGRAGHQETQYF. CDR3 DNA: TGCACCAGCAGCCAAGGTCGAGCGGGGCACCAAGAGACCCAGTACTTC.

This chain connects TRBV6-5 to TRBJ2-7; D ambiguous. Germline V lookup: CDR1 MNHEY, CDR2 SVGAGI. CDR3 length equals 15 residues. Trimming stripped 1 base from V and 2 bases from J, with 12 bases between. CDR3 region: CASSYFDGGAYEQYF. CDR3 nucleotides: TGTGCCAGCAGTTACTTCGACGGTGGGGCCTACGAGCAGTACTTC.